This is a list of T cell receptor beta chains from one sample in a study of OX40 agonist ivuxolimab in advanced cancers. The table came from immunoSEQ multiplex PCR; TCRdb's copy has only in-frame clones and leaves some out. The top ten hold approximately 0.16% of the sample, which has 100,000 or so clones, 70% to 90% seen once. The source was CD4+ or CD8+ T cells sorted from blood, collected in a trial of the OX40 agonist ivuxolimab. These receptors were obtained from an adult with an advanced solid tumor such as melanoma, head and neck, liver or kidney cancer. The CDR3 runs from the conserved cysteine through the conserved F or W. The order of the fields is J gene, clone size, V gene, D gene, CDR3 protein, CDR3 DNA. The D gene is left open where the match is weak. A clone size is listed for some rows: how often the clone was seen (once, few, many), or a class if it is expanded.

TRBJ1-1	once	TRBV5-6	NA	CASSFTTLGNTEAFF	TGTGCCAGCAGTTTCACGACATTGGGGAACACTGAAGCTTTCTTT
TRBJ2-1	NA	TRBV19	NA	CATRDQRRGNEQFF	TGTGCCACCCGGGACCAAAGAAGAGGCAATGAGCAGTTCTTC
TRBJ2-3	NA	TRBV14	NA	CASSQSPGGTDTQYF	TGTGCCAGCAGCCAATCCCCGGGGGGCACAGATACGCAGTATTTT
TRBJ1-4	NA	TRBV7-9	NA	CASSLAGAPHEKLFF	TGTGCCAGCAGCTTAGCGGGGGCCCCACATGAAAAACTGTTTTTT
TRBJ1-5	NA	TRBV9	NA	CASSAQDGESEPQHF	TGTGCCAGCAGCGCCCAGGACGGGGAGTCGGAGCCCCAGCATTTT
TRBJ1-4	NA	TRBV18	TRBD1	CASSPSDRVTEKLFF	TGTGCCAGCTCACCCTCGGACAGGGTAACTGAAAAACTGTTTTTT
TRBJ2-4	NA	TRBV2	TRBD1	CASGGQVNIQYF	TGTGCCAGCGGGGGACAGGTAAACATTCAGTACTTC
TRBJ2-1	NA	TRBV5-4	NA	CASSSPSYNEQFF	TGTGCCAGCAGTTCTCCCTCCTACAATGAGCAGTTCTTC
TRBJ1-2	NA	TRBV6-5	NA	CASSIDRVYGYTF	TGTGCCAGCAGCATAGACAGAGTCTATGGCTACACCTTC
TRBJ1-1	NA	TRBV5-8	NA	CASSTYTGMNTEAFF	TGTGCCAGCAGCACCTACACAGGGATGAACACTGAAGCTTTCTTT
TRBJ2-4	NA	TRBV5-1	TRBD2	CASSLQTSGIGAKNIQYF	TGCGCCAGCAGCTTGCAGACTAGCGGGATAGGAGCCAAAAACATTCAGTACTTC
TRBJ1-2	NA	TRBV15	NA	CATSRDLGVDEGYTF	TGTGCCACCAGCAGAGATCTGGGGGTCGACGAGGGCTACACCTTC
TRBJ1-2	once	TRBV5-4	NA	CASSLPQTNGYTF	TGTGCCAGCAGCTTACCTCAGACGAATGGCTACACCTTC
TRBJ1-1	NA	TRBV29-1	NA	CSVGRGRNTEAFF	TGCAGCGTTGGGAGGGGACGGAACACTGAAGCTTTCTTT
TRBJ2-7	once	TRBV5-6	TRBD1	CASSLQGALDEQYF	TGTGCCAGCAGCTTACAGGGGGCGCTTGACGAGCAGTACTTC
TRBJ2-1	NA	TRBV11-2	TRBD1	CASSSQPGQGVEQFF	TGTGCCAGCAGCTCGCAACCGGGACAGGGGGTTGAGCAGTTCTTC
TRBJ2-2	NA	TRBV6-1	NA	CASCEANTGELFF	TGTGCCAGCTGTGAGGCGAACACCGGGGAGCTGTTTTTT
TRBJ2-2	NA	TRBV5-6	NA	CASSLAVSPTGELFF	TGTGCCAGCAGCTTGGCAGTCTCCCCCACCGGGGAGCTGTTTTTT
TRBJ2-7	NA	TRBV9	TRBD2	CASSPREGGANEQYF	TGTGCCAGCAGCCCCCGGGAGGGTGGAGCAAACGAGCAGTACTTC
TRBJ1-1	NA	TRBV27	NA	CASSRKNTEAFF	TGTGCCAGCAGCCGGAAAAACACTGAAGCTTTCTTT
TRBJ2-3	NA	TRBV30	TRBD2	CAWETSGSSVVRTDTQYF	TGTGCCTGGGAGACTAGCGGGAGCTCGGTTGTTCGCACAGATACGCAGTATTTT
TRBJ2-1	NA	TRBV5-1	NA	CASSLPRDSGNEQFF	TGCGCCAGCAGCTTGCCCCGGGACTCAGGCAATGAGCAGTTCTTC
TRBJ1-1	NA	TRBV7-3	NA	CASSYGGNTEAFF	TGTGCCAGCAGCTATGGGGGTAACACTGAAGCTTTCTTT
TRBJ2-7	NA	TRBV6-1	TRBD2	CASSKVTSGRAVQYF	TGTGCCAGCAGCAAAGTTACTAGCGGGAGGGCCGTGCAGTACTTC
TRBJ2-1	once	TRBV5-4	TRBD2	CASSPPGGFSNEQFF	TGTGCCAGCAGCCCCCCGGGGGGATTTAGTAATGAGCAGTTCTTC
TRBJ1-3	NA	TRBV15	NA	CATSRDRGISGNTIYF	TGTGCCACCAGCAGAGATAGGGGGATCTCTGGAAACACCATATATTTT
TRBJ1-1	NA	TRBV20-1	NA	CSAGPTVSAFF	TGCAGTGCTGGACCTACAGTATCAGCTTTCTTT
TRBJ2-7	NA	TRBV27	TRBD2	CASSLGLAGDNGYEQYF	TGTGCCAGCAGTCTCGGACTAGCGGGAGATAACGGCTACGAGCAGTACTTC
TRBJ2-2	NA	TRBV28	NA	CASSLPILPGELFF	TGTGCCAGCAGTTTGCCTATACTACCCGGGGAGCTGTTTTTT
TRBJ2-3	NA	TRBV4-1	TRBD2	CASSQDRPAGGANPGDTQYF	TGCGCCAGCAGCCAAGATCGCCCAGCGGGGGGCGCCAATCCCGGGGATACGCAGTATTTT
TRBJ2-1	NA	TRBV6-5	NA	CASSYSARYDEQFF	TGTGCCAGCAGTTACAGTGCCCGGTACGATGAGCAGTTCTTC
TRBJ2-4	NA	TRBV6-6	NA	CASRPGPSVAKNIQYF	TGTGCCAGCAGGCCTGGGCCTTCGGTGGCCAAAAACATTCAGTACTTC
TRBJ1-1	few	TRBV30	NA	CAWSVRGPLGSF	TGTGCCTGGAGTGTACGGGGACCCCTCGGCTCTTTT
TRBJ2-1	NA	TRBV2	TRBD2	CASSSSGYNEQFF	TGTGCCAGCAGTTCTAGCGGATACAATGAGCAGTTCTTC
TRBJ2-7	NA	TRBV7-7	NA	CASSAPDEQYF	TGTGCCAGCAGCGCACCGGACGAGCAGTACTTC
TRBJ2-7	NA	TRBV5-1	NA	CASSPFRGPGEQYF	TGCGCCAGCAGCCCTTTCCGAGGGCCAGGCGAGCAGTACTTC
TRBJ1-2	NA	TRBV5-1	TRBD1	CASSAGNTGGWNGYTF	TGCGCCAGCAGTGCGGGGAATACAGGGGGCTGGAATGGCTACACCTTC
TRBJ1-1	once	TRBV21-1	NA	CASSRSCEAFF	TGTGCCAGCAGCAGAAGCTGCGAAGCTTTCTTT
TRBJ2-7	NA	TRBV6-5	NA	CASRVSQVAYEQYF	TGTGCCAGCAGAGTTTCCCAGGTTGCTTACGAGCAGTACTTC
TRBJ1-1	NA	TRBV9	NA	CASSVVGDKAFF	TGTGCCAGCAGCGTAGTCGGGGATAAGGCTTTCTTT
TRBJ1-1	NA	TRBV6-5	NA	CASSPRRSTEAFF	TGTGCCAGCAGCCCGAGGCGGAGCACTGAAGCTTTCTTT
TRBJ2-2	NA	TRBV30	TRBD2	CAWSRLAGVTGELFF	TGTGCCTGGAGCCGACTAGCGGGAGTTACCGGGGAGCTGTTTTTT
TRBJ2-7	few	TRBV6-6	NA	CASTDSISSYEQYF	TGTGCCAGCACCGATAGTATTTCCTCCTACGAGCAGTACTTC
TRBJ2-1	once	TRBV7-9	NA	CASSFQPLGFDEQFF	TGTGCCAGCAGCTTCCAACCTTTGGGTTTTGATGAGCAGTTCTTC
TRBJ2-3	NA	TRBV4-1	TRBD1	CASSLSGTGPDTQYF	TGCGCCAGCAGCCTTTCCGGGACAGGGCCAGATACGCAGTATTTT
TRBJ1-2	NA	TRBV30	TRBD1	CATNRDSVLYGYTF	TGTGCCACAAACCGGGACAGCGTTCTCTATGGCTACACCTTC
TRBJ2-2	NA	TRBV5-1	NA	CASSLGGAETGELFF	TGCGCCAGCAGCTTGGGAGGGGCTGAGACCGGGGAGCTGTTTTTT
TRBJ2-5	NA	TRBV12-5	NA	CASGFGNQETQYF	TGTGCTAGTGGTTTTGGAAACCAAGAGACCCAGTACTTC
TRBJ2-3	NA	TRBV28	NA	CATGSSTDTQYF	TGTGCCACCGGCTCCAGCACAGATACGCAGTATTTT
TRBJ2-2	NA	TRBV10-3	TRBD2	CAISAGTSGTKPAGELFF	TGTGCCATCAGTGCTGGGACTAGCGGGACCAAGCCGGCCGGGGAGCTGTTTTTT
TRBJ1-2	NA	TRBV10-3	NA	CAISVRGSYGYTF	TGTGCCATCAGTGTGCGGGGGAGCTATGGCTACACCTTC
TRBJ2-2	NA	TRBV7-8	TRBD1	CASSLTRGRTGELFF	TGTGCCAGCAGCTTGACCAGGGGGCGCACCGGGGAGCTGTTTTTT
TRBJ1-2	NA	TRBV19	NA	CASTGALLGREDGYTF	TGTGCCAGTACGGGCGCGCTGTTGGGCAGGGAGGATGGCTACACCTTC
TRBJ2-7	NA	TRBV5-1	NA	CASSLGQLSPYEQYF	TGCGCCAGCAGCTTGGGACAGCTCTCCCCTTACGAGCAGTACTTC